The 21 T cell receptor beta chains listed next were all sequenced from one sample in a study of technical replicates of blood from a handful of donors. Using immunoSEQ multiplex PCR, the repertoire was profiled, and TCRdb retains in-frame clones only, with some absent. The sample lists roughly 70,000 clones; around 96% were seen once. The sequenced material came from T cells isolated from PBMCs. The source of these receptors is a human donor in good health.

This clone appeared once. The chain has TRBV7-6 and TRBJ2-7, with TRBD2 matching over 8 bases. This CDR3 region has 16 residues. Germline V gene lookup returns CDR1 SGHVS and CDR2 FNYEAQ. J was trimmed by 2 bases and V by 4 bases; bases with no gene match: 10. CDR3 sequence reads: CASSSEEASGPYEQYF. The CDR3 DNA is TGTGCCAGCAGCTCGGAAGAGGCTAGCGGGCCCTACGAGCAGTACTTC. The variable domain in full, with the rest retrieved from reference TRBV7-6 and TRBJ2-7, is GAGVSQSPRYKVTKRGQDVALRCDPISGHVSLYWYRQALGQGPEFLTYFNYEAQQDKSGLPNDRFSAERPEGSISTLTIQRTEQRDSAMYRCASSSEEASGPYEQYFGPGTRLTVT.

The chain employs TRBV28 and TRBJ1-1; D not resolved. V lost 3 bases, J lost 1 base, and 6 bases lay in between. The CDR3 contains 13 residues. Germline loops: CDR1 MDHEN, CDR2 SYDVKM. CDR3: CASSFVRNTEAFF. CDR3 coding DNA: TGTGCCAGCAGTTTTGTGCGGAACACTGAAGCTTTCTTT. Full variable domain (missing parts from reference TRBV28 and TRBJ1-1): DVKVTQSSRYLVKRTGEKVFLECVQDMDHENMFWYRQDPGLGLRLIYFSYDVKMKEKGDIPEGYSVSREKKERFSLILESASTNQTSMYLCASSFVRNTEAFFGQGTRLTVV.

This clone was found once. This chain connects TRBV28 to TRBJ2-7, with D possibly being TRBD1 (6 bases). V lost 6 bases, J lost 3 bases, and 12 bases lay in between. CDR3 size: 13 residues. CDR1 MDHEN and CDR2 SYDVKM come from the germline V gene. CDR3 sequence reads: CASRPGHSYEQYF. In DNA form, the CDR3 reads TGTGCCAGCAGACCGGGACACAGCTACGAGCAGTACTTC. The complete variable domain, with remaining parts taken from reference TRBV28 and TRBJ2-7, reads DVKVTQSSRYLVKRTGEKVFLECVQDMDHENMFWYRQDPGLGLRLIYFSYDVKMKEKGDIPEGYSVSREKKERFSLILESASTNQTSMYLCASRPGHSYEQYFGPGTRLTVT.

This chain joins TRBV9 and TRBJ2-3; no firm D call. V lost 3 bases and J 10 bases, leaving 18 bases between the germline ends. Germline CDR1 reads SGDLS; CDR2 reads YYNGEE. There are 14 residues in the CDR3. The CDR3 sequence: CASSARIILSAQYF. In nucleotides, the CDR3 is TGTGCCAGCAGCGCCCGTATTATCCTCTCTGCGCAGTATTTT.

The chain has TRBV11-3 and TRBJ2-5; D is perhaps TRBD2 (5 bases). V was clipped by 2 bases and J by 2 bases, with 12 bases between them. This CDR3 has 15 amino acids. Germline-derived CDR1 and CDR2 are SGHNT and YENEEA. The CDR3 sequence is CASSLRLRAQETQYF. CDR3 DNA sequence: TGTGCCAGCAGCTTACGTTTGAGGGCGCAAGAGACCCAGTACTTC. The full variable domain, in which reference TRBV11-3 and TRBJ2-5 provide the parts outside the CDR3, is EAGVVQSPRYKIIEKKQPVAFWCNPISGHNTLYWYLQNLGQGPELLIRYENEEAVDDSQLPKDRFSAERLKGVDSTLKIQPAELGDSAVYLCASSLRLRAQETQYFGPGTRLLVL.

The rearrangement links TRBV30 to TRBJ2-3, with D unresolved. The CDR3 consists of 11 residues. Germline CDR1 and CDR2: GTSNPN and SVGIG (reference sequence). Trimming pared 5 bases from V and 2 bases from J, leaving 5 bases between. The CDR3 loop is CAWDTTDTQYF. For the CDR3, the DNA is TGTGCCTGGGACACCACAGATACGCAGTATTTT.

V and J are TRBV5-1 and TRBJ2-3, with a possible D match to TRBD1 (5 bases). V lost 2 bases and J lost 0, with 10 bases in between. CDR1 is SGHRS and CDR2 is YFSETQ in the germline V gene. The CDR3 loop spans 15 amino acids. The CDR3: CASSFQGYSTDTQYF. The DNA for the CDR3 is TGCGCCAGCAGCTTTCAGGGTTACAGCACAGATACGCAGTATTTT.

V usage is TRBV21-1 and J usage is TRBJ2-7; the D segment call TRBD2 is taken from the table without a DNA check. TRBV21-1 is deemed a pseudogene. The CDR3 sequence is 15 residues long. The CDR3 loop reads CASSTPGLAFYEQYF. CDR3 coding DNA: TGTGCCAGCAGCACGCCGGGACTGGCTTTCTACGAGCAGTACTTC.

The CDR3: CASSFRVHTEAFF. The CDR3 DNA reads TGTGCCAGCAGTTTCCGGGTCCACACTGAAGCTTTCTTT. V and J are TRBV28 and TRBJ1-1; D is uncertain. Per germline, CDR1 MDHEN and CDR2 SYDVKM. Trimming cost V 3 bases and J 3 bases, with 8 bases left between them. There are 13 residues in the CDR3.

The chain employs TRBV6-1 and TRBJ1-4, with D possibly matching TRBD1 (6 bases). This CDR3 is 15 amino acids long. The V and J ends lost 2 bases and 10 bases respectively, with 17 bases between them. The germline gives CDR1 MNHNS, CDR2 SASEGT. DNA of the CDR3: TGTGCCAGCAGTGAAATCTACAGGACAGTCGGAAAACTGTTTTTT. It specifies CASSEIYRTVGKLFF.

The count of this clone is one. The chain uses TRBV7-2 and TRBJ2-1; tentative D call: TRBD1 (5 bases). Germline V lookup: CDR1 SGHTA, CDR2 FQGNSA. Trimming stripped 5 bases from V and 4 bases from J, with 12 bases between. The CDR3 runs to 14 residues. The CDR3 reads CASSRETDYNEQFF. CDR3 DNA sequence: TGTGCCAGCAGCCGAGAGACAGATTACAATGAGCAGTTCTTC.

This chain joins TRBV5-6 and TRBJ2-7; D unresolved. Trimming removed 3 bases from V and 6 bases from J, with 13 bases in between. Germline V gives CDR1 SGHDT, CDR2 YYEEEE. This CDR3 contains 13 residues. CDR3 region: CASSSLYNREQYF. The CDR3 DNA is TGTGCCAGCAGCTCACTATATAACCGCGAGCAGTACTTC.

The chain is built from TRBV6-6 and TRBJ2-5, with 8 bases lining up with TRBD1. Germline values: CDR1 MNHNY, CDR2 SVGAGI (reference sequence). Trimming removed 6 bases from V and 1 base from J; junction bases left unmatched: 4. This CDR3 spans 14 amino acids. As DNA, the CDR3 is TGTGCCAGCAGCTATGGACAGGGCCAAGAGACCCAGTACTTC. This sequence encodes CASSYGQGQETQYF.

V and J are TRBV19 and TRBJ1-5; no firm D call. This CDR3 contains 15 residues. V was trimmed by 2 bases and J by 0 bases, leaving 8 bases between them. Germline loops: CDR1 LNHDA, CDR2 SQIVND (reference sequence). CDR3 protein: CASSIQANSNQPQHF. DNA of the CDR3: TGTGCCAGTAGTATACAGGCAAATAGCAATCAGCCCCAGCATTTT.

The chain recombines TRBV2 with TRBJ1-5, with a weak D call TRBD1 (6 bases). The CDR3 sequence is 13 residues long. Trimming cost V 6 bases and J 9 bases, with 15 bases left between them. Germline V gene data show CDR1 as SNHLY and CDR2 as FYNNEI. The DNA for the CDR3 is TGTGCCAGCAGGGTAACAGGGTATGGGCCCCAGCATTTT. Translated, it gives CASRVTGYGPQHF.

This clone was observed a single time. The chain joins TRBV4-1 to TRBJ2-7; 10 nucleotides agree with TRBD2. The CDR3 totals 20 residues. Germline V gene data show CDR1 as MGHRA and CDR2 as YSYEKL. V shed 3 bases, J shed 6 bases, and the junction held 23 bases outside the gene matches. CDR3 sequence reads: CASSQPPSGRVRGRVGEQYF. As DNA, the CDR3 is TGCGCCAGCAGCCAGCCGCCTAGCGGGAGAGTTAGGGGCCGGGTTGGCGAGCAGTACTTC.

The chain links TRBV27 to TRBJ2-7; 7 bases agree with TRBD2. This CDR3 has 16 residues. V was pared by 3 bases and J by 0 bases, with 8 bases of the junction left unmatched. Germline values: CDR1 MNHEY, CDR2 SMNVEV (reference sequence). This CDR3 reads CASSFLGGVGSYEQYF. The CDR3, as DNA: TGTGCCAGCAGTTTCCTTGGGGGGGTCGGCTCCTACGAGCAGTACTTC.

The V gene is TRBV11-3, the J gene TRBJ2-2, with D possibly TRBD2 on 6 matching bases. V was clipped by 1 base and J by 2 bases, with 8 bases between them. CDR1 SGHNT and CDR2 YENEEA come from the germline V gene. CDR3 length: 15 residues. The CDR3 region has the DNA TGTGCCAGCAGCTTAGTCGCGGGAAACACCGGGGAGCTGTTTTTT. As protein: CASSLVAGNTGELFF.

This rearrangement joins TRBV9 to TRBJ2-1; 8 bases match TRBD2. This CDR3 region has 16 residues. CDR1 is SGDLS and CDR2 is YYNGEE in the germline V gene. With 1 base clipped from V and 0 bases from J, the junction kept 3 bases outside the gene matches. Written as DNA, the CDR3 is TGTGCCAGCAGCGTACAAAGCGGGAGCTCCTACAATGAGCAGTTCTTC. Translation: CASSVQSGSSYNEQFF. Combining the CDR3 with reference TRBV9 and TRBJ2-1 gives the whole variable domain DSGVTQTPKHLITATGQRVTLRCSPRSGDLSVYWYQQSLDQGLQFLIQYYNGEERAKGNILERFSAQQFPDLHSELNLSSLELGDSALYFCASSVQSGSSYNEQFFGPGTRLTVL.

This clone was seen only a few times. Distinct nucleotide sequences in the sample also encode this CDR3. The V gene is TRBV19, the J gene TRBJ1-1; D is unresolved. Germline CDR1 LNHDA, CDR2 SQIVND (reference sequence). CDR3 size: 11 residues. Trimming removed 4 bases from V and 3 bases from J, with 3 bases in between. CDR3 DNA sequence: TGTGCCAGTAGTACGTACACTGAAGCTTTCTTT. Translation: CASSTYTEAFF.

The rearrangement joins TRBV7-7 to TRBJ2-7; maybe TRBD1 (5 bases). Germline assignment: CDR1 SSHAT and CDR2 FNYEAQ (reference sequence). The germline V and J ends were trimmed by 2 bases and 3 bases, with 8 bases remaining between them. The CDR3 runs to 13 residues. The CDR3 loop is CASSLWQGYEQYF. The CDR3 DNA follows: TGTGCCAGCAGCTTATGGCAGGGCTACGAGCAGTACTTC.